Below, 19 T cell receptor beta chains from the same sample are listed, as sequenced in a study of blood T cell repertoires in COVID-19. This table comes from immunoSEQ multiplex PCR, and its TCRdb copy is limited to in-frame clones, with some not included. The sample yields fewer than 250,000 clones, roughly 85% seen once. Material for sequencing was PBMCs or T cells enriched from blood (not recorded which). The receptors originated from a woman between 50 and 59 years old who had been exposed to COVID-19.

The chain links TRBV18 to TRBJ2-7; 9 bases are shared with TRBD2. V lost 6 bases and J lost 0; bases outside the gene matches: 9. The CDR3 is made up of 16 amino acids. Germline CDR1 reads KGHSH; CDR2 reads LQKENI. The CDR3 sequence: CASSVAGAIPSYEQYF. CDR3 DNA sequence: TGTGCCAGCTCGGTAGCGGGGGCCATTCCCTCCTACGAGCAGTACTTC.

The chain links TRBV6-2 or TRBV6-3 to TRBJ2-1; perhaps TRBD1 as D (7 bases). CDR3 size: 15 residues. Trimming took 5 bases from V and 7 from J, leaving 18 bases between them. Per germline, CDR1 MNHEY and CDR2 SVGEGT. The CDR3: CASSRPQGGRNEQFF. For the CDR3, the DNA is TGTGCCAGCAGTCGCCCCCAGGGGGGCCGGAATGAGCAGTTCTTC.

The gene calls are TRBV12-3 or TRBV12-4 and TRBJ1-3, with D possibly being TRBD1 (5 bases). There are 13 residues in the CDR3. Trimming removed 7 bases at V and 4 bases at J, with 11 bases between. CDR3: CASMGEVGNTIYF. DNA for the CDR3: TGTGCCAGCATGGGGGAGGTCGGAAACACCATATATTTT.

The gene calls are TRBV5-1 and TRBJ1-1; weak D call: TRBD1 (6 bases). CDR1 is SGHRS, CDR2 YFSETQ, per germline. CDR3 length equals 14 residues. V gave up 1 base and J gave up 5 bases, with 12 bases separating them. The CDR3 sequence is CASSLNRAGTEAFF. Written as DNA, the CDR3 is TGCGCCAGCAGCTTGAACAGGGCTGGGACTGAAGCTTTCTTT.

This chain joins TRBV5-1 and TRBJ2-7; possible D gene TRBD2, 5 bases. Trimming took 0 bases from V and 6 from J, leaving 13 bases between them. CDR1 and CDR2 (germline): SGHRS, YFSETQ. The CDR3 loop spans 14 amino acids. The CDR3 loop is CASSLARGSVEQYF. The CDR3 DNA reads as TGCGCCAGCAGCTTGGCGAGAGGGTCAGTCGAGCAGTACTTC.

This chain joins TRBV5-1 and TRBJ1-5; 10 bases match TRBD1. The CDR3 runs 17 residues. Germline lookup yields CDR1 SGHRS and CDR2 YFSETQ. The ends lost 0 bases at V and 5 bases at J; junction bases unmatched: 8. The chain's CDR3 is CASSLGDRGIGDQPQHF. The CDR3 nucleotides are TGCGCCAGCAGCTTGGGGGACAGGGGAATTGGCGATCAGCCCCAGCATTTT.

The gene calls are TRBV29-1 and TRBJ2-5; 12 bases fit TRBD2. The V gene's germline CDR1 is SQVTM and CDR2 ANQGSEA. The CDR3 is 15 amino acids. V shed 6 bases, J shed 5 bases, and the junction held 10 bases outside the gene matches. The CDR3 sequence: CSVRTSGALGETQYF. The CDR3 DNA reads TGCAGCGTGAGGACTAGCGGGGCACTGGGGGAGACCCAGTACTTC.

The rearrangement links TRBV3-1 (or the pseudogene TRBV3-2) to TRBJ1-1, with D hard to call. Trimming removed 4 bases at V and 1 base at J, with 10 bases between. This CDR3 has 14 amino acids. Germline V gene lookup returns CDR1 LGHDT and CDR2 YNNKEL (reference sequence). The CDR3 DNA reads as TGTGCCAGCAGCCCCCTGAGGCAGAACACTGAAGCTTTCTTT. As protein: CASSPLRQNTEAFF.

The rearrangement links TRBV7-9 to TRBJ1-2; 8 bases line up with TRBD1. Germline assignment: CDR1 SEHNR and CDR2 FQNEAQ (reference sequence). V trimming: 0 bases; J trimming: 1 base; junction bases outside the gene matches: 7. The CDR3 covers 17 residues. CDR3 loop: CASSLAGRQGHNYGYTF. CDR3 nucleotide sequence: TGTGCCAGCAGCTTAGCGGGACGACAGGGGCATAACTATGGCTACACCTTC. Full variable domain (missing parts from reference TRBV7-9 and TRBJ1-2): DTGVSQNPRHKITKRGQNVTFRCDPISEHNRLYWYRQTLGQGPEFLTYFQNEAQLEKSRLLSDRFSAERPKGSFSTLEIQRTEQGDSAMYLCASSLAGRQGHNYGYTFGSGTRLTVV.

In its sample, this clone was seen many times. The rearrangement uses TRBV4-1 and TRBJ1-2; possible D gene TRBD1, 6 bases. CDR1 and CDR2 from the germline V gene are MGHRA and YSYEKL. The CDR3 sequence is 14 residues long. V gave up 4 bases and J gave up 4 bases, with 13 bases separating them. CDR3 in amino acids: CASSLQQGTYGYTF. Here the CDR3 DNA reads TGCGCCAGCAGCCTCCAACAGGGAACCTATGGCTACACCTTC.

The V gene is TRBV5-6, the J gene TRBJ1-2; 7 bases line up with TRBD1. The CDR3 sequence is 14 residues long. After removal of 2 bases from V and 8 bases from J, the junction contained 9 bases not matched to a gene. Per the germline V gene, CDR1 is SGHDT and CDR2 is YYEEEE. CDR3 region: CASSFAGTAPGYTF. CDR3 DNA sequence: TGTGCCAGCAGCTTTGCCGGGACAGCACCCGGCTACACCTTC.

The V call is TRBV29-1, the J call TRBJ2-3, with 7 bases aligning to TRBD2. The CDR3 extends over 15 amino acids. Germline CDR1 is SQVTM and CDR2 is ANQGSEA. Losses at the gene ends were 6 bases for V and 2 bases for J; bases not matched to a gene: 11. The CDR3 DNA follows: TGCAGCGTGAATCCGAGCGGGGCGGACACAGATACGCAGTATTTT. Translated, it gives CSVNPSGADTDTQYF.

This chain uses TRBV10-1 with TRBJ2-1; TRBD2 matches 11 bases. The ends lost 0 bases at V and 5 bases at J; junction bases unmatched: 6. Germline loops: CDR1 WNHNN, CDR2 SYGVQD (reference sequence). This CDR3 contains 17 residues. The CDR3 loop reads CASSESRLAGFHNEQFF. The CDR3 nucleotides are TGCGCCAGCAGTGAGTCGAGACTAGCGGGGTTCCACAATGAGCAGTTCTTC.

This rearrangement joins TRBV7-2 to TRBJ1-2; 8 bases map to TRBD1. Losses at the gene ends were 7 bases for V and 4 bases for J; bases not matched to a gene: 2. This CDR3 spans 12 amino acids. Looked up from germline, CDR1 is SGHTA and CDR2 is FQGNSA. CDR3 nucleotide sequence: TGTGCCAGCAATGACAGGGGCTATGGCTACACCTTC. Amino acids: CASNDRGYGYTF.

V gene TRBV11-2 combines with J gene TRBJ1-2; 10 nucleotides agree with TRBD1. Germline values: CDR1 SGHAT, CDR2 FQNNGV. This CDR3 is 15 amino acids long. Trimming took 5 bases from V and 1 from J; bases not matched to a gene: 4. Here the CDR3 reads CASSLGQGGNYGYTF. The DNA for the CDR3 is TGTGCCAGCAGCCTCGGACAGGGGGGTAACTATGGCTACACCTTC.

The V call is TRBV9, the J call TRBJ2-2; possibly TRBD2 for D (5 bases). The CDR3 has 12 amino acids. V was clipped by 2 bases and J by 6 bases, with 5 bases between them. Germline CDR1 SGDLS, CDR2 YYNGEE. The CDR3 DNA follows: TGTGCCAGCAGCGTGAGGGCCGGGGAGCTGTTTTTT. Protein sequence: CASSVRAGELFF.

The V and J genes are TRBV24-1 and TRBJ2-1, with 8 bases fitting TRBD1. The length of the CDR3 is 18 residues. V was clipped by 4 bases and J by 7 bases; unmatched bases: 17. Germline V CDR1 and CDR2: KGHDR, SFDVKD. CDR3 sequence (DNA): TGTGCCACCAGTGAAACGACGGCCCGGACAGGGATAGGGAATGAGCAGTTCTTC. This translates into CATSETTARTGIGNEQFF.

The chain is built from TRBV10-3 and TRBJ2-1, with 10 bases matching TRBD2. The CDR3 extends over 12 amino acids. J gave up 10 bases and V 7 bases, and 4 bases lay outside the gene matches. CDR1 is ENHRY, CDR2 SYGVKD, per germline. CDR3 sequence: CAITSSGGEQFF. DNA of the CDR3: TGTGCCATCACCTCTAGCGGGGGCGAGCAGTTCTTC.

In nucleotides, the CDR3 is TGCGCCAGCAGTCGGTGGGGCGACACTGAAGCTTTCTTT. It yields the protein CASSRWGDTEAFF. This chain connects TRBV10-2 to TRBJ1-1, with a possible D match to TRBD1 (5 bases). CDR3 size: 13 residues. Looked up from germline, CDR1 is WSHSY and CDR2 is SAAADI. V lost 5 bases and J lost 3, with 10 bases in between.